Below are 22 T cell receptor beta chains sequenced from a single sample in a study of T cells in Graves' hyperthyroidism and ophthalmopathy. Regions amplified from RNA transcripts were the TCR beta CDR3 regions. First-round RT-PCR with HTBI primers amplified the TCR CDR3 region. Using its own MiXCR run on the multiplex PCR reads, TCRdb lists one record per CDR3 protein. Counted here are a few hundred thousand distinct CDR3 sequences, 14% occurring once; the ten biggest clones make up roughly 5.5%. Specimen: blood. The receptors originated from a woman aged 25-40 years with Graves' hyperthyroidism that later progressed to Graves' ophthalmopathy.

The J gene is TRBJ1-6, the V gene TRBV19; D call uncertain. Looked up from germline, CDR1 is LNHDA and CDR2 is SQIVND (reference sequence). The germline V and J ends were trimmed by 5 bases and 4 bases, with 6 bases remaining between them. This CDR3 has 13 amino acids. CDR3 in amino acids: CASSAPYNSPLHF. DNA for the CDR3: TGTGCCAGTAGTGCGCCGTATAATTCACCCCTCCACTTT.

This clonotype showed up many times. This chain uses TRBV18 with TRBJ2-5; perhaps TRBD1 as D (5 bases). Looked up from germline, CDR1 is KGHSH and CDR2 is LQKENI. There are 12 residues in the CDR3. V was pared by 6 bases and J by 5 bases, with 10 bases between. The chain's CDR3 is CASSPRGETQYF. Written as DNA, the CDR3 is TGTGCCAGCTCCCCAAGGGGCGAGACCCAGTACTTC.

CDR3 bases: TGTGCCAGCAGTCCCTGGGGCGGAACCGACACAGATACGCAGTATTTT. Its translation: CASSPWGGTDTDTQYF. V gene TRBV6-1 combines with J gene TRBJ2-3; weak D call: TRBD1 (5 bases). The germline V gene encodes CDR1 MNHNS and CDR2 SASEGT. V dropped 5 bases and J dropped 2 bases, with 17 bases sitting between them. There are 16 residues in the CDR3.

This clonotype showed up many times. The gene calls are TRBV30 and TRBJ2-3; D not certain. Germline CDR1 is GTSNPN and CDR2 is SVGIG (reference sequence). The CDR3 has 14 residues. The V gene lost 0 bases and the J gene lost 5 bases, with 12 bases spanning the gap. The CDR3 sequence is CAWSVGFLGDTQYF. The CDR3 DNA reads as TGTGCCTGGAGTGTTGGATTCCTGGGAGATACGCAGTATTTT.

In its sample, this clonotype was seen a few times. The gene calls are TRBV20-1 and TRBJ1-6; weak D call: TRBD1 (6 bases). V lost 5 bases to trimming and J lost 0 bases, with 11 bases between them. CDR1 is DFQATT and CDR2 is SNEGSKA in the germline V gene (reference sequence). The CDR3 contains 15 residues. Here the CDR3 DNA reads TGCAGTGCTCCAGGACAGAGCTCCTATAATTCACCCCTCCACTTT. This translates into CSAPGQSSYNSPLHF.

The V gene is TRBV12-3 or TRBV12-4, the J gene TRBJ2-7, with D perhaps TRBD2 (5 bases). The length of the CDR3 is 14 residues. V lost 6 bases, J lost 1 base, and 13 bases lay in between. In DNA, the CDR3 is TGTGCCAGCAGCAAAGATCAGCGGTCCTACGAGCAGTACTTC. As protein: CASSKDQRSYEQYF.

V gene TRBV28 combines with J gene TRBJ2-7, with D unresolved. V lost 1 base and J lost 2, with 18 bases in between. In germline, CDR1 is MDHEN, CDR2 SYDVKM. This CDR3 has 17 residues. The CDR3 DNA reads as TGTGCCAGCAGTTTATCTTTCGGATCCATCCCTACCTACGAGCAGTACTTC. Translating gives CASSLSFGSIPTYEQYF.

This chain joins TRBV6-1 and TRBJ2-5; 14 nucleotides match TRBD2. The CDR3 loop spans 14 amino acids. The germline gives CDR1 MNHNS, CDR2 SASEGT. V shed 7 bases and J 3 bases; nucleotides not matched to a gene: 1. CDR3 sequence: CASTGLAGEETQYF. CDR3 nucleotide sequence: TGTGCCAGCACGGGACTAGCGGGAGAAGAGACCCAGTACTTC.

This clonotype appeared a few times. The gene calls are TRBV6-2 or TRBV6-3 and TRBJ2-6, with a weak D call TRBD2 (6 bases). Germline V gene data show CDR1 as MNHEY and CDR2 as SVGEGT. The CDR3 has 15 amino acids. V was cut by 6 bases and J by 0 bases, with 9 bases left in between. The CDR3 spells CASRGGSSGANVLTF. DNA for the CDR3: TGTGCCAGCAGGGGGGGTTCCTCTGGGGCCAACGTCCTGACTTTC.

This clonotype has a count of ten or more. The rearrangement joins TRBV27 to TRBJ1-2; 7 nucleotides match TRBD1. The trim removed 2 bases at V and 6 bases at J, leaving 3 bases unmatched. CDR1 and CDR2 (germline): MNHEY, SMNVEV (reference sequence). The CDR3 loop spans 13 amino acids. The CDR3 region has the DNA TGTGCCAGCAGTTTAAAAGGGGGCGATGGCTACACCTTC. As protein: CASSLKGGDGYTF.

Ten or more counts support this clonotype. The chain uses TRBV7-2 and TRBJ1-2; 8 positions agree with TRBD1. The germline V gene encodes CDR1 SGHTA and CDR2 FQGNSA. V was pared by 9 bases and J by 2 bases, with 8 bases of the junction left unmatched. CDR3 length: 14 amino acids. CDR3 protein: CASSLRTGNYGYTF. The CDR3 nucleotides are TGTGCCAGTAGTTTGCGGACAGGGAACTATGGCTACACCTTC. Supplemented by reference TRBV7-2 and TRBJ1-2, the full variable domain reads GAGVSQSPSNKVTEKGKDVELRCDPISGHTALYWYRQSLGQGLEFLIYFQGNSAPDKSGLPSDRFSAERTGGSVSTLTIQRTQQEDSAVYLCASSLRTGNYGYTFGSGTRLTVV.

This clonotype was picked up many times. The V call is TRBV6-1, the J call TRBJ2-2; D gene ambiguous. From germline, CDR1 is MNHNS and CDR2 SASEGT. The ends were cut back, 4 bases at V and 5 bases at J, with 14 bases in the middle. CDR3 length: 15 residues. Written as DNA, the CDR3 is TGTGCCAGCAGTGCCTACCTTCGCGAGACCGGGGAGCTGTTTTTT. Translation: CASSAYLRETGELFF.

J is TRBJ2-7 and V is TRBV29-1; TRBD1 aligns across 7 bases. Germline trimming cut 6 bases from V and 4 bases from J; bases unmatched to any gene: 12. Germline CDR1 SQVTM, CDR2 ANQGSEA. CDR3 length: 14 residues. This chain's CDR3 is CSVTRSSGGYEQYF. CDR3 in DNA: TGCAGCGTAACCCGATCCTCAGGGGGATACGAGCAGTACTTC.

This clonotype showed up many times. The V and J genes are TRBV7-9 and TRBJ2-7; D is undetermined. V lost 1 base to trimming and J lost 1 base, with 11 bases between them. The CDR3 is made up of 15 amino acids. The germline V gene encodes CDR1 SEHNR and CDR2 FQNEAQ (reference sequence). The CDR3 nucleotides read TGTGCCAGCAGCTTAGAAGGCACACCTTCCTACGAGCAGTACTTC. This codes for CASSLEGTPSYEQYF.

This clonotype was seen many times. The genes are TRBV27 and TRBJ2-1; 8 nucleotides agree with TRBD2. There are 14 residues in the CDR3. The germline CDR1 and CDR2 sequences are MNHEY and SMNVEV (reference sequence). The junction had 12 bases not matched to a gene; V was cut back by 4 bases and J by 13 bases. The CDR3 spells CASSSGGLARFQFF. The CDR3 DNA reads as TGTGCCAGCAGTTCCGGCGGACTAGCTCGGTTTCAGTTCTTC.

This clonotype was seen more than once but under ten times. The rearrangement links TRBV13 to TRBJ2-7; D might be TRBD1 or TRBD2, each matching 6 bases. V lost 1 base and J lost 2, with 12 bases in between. Germline loops: CDR1 PRHDT, CDR2 FYEKMQ (reference sequence). The CDR3 contains 15 residues. The CDR3 DNA sequence: TGTGCCAGCAGCTTAGAGGGGGAGGATCCCTACGAGCAGTACTTC. Its translation: CASSLEGEDPYEQYF.

This clonotype was detected ten times or more. This rearrangement joins TRBV3-1 to TRBJ2-5; D is possibly TRBD2 (6 bases). Trimming left V 5 bases short and J 2 bases short, with 12 bases between. The CDR3 loop spans 14 amino acids. Germline CDR1 reads LGHDT; CDR2 reads YNNKEL (reference sequence). CDR3: CASSAVGGQETQYF. The DNA of the CDR3 is TGTGCCAGCAGCGCCGTTGGGGGGCAAGAGACCCAGTACTTC.

This clonotype was found many times. J is TRBJ2-1 and V is TRBV11-2; D assignment may be TRBD1 or TRBD2 (5 bases each). The V end lost 5 bases, the J end lost 0 bases, and 14 bases lay between the germline ends. Germline CDR1 SGHAT, CDR2 FQNNGV. This CDR3 has 16 residues. This chain's CDR3 is CASSQTGTGSYNEQFF. The CDR3 DNA reads as TGTGCCAGCAGCCAAACCGGGACGGGCTCCTACAATGAGCAGTTCTTC. Full variable domain (missing parts from reference TRBV11-2 and TRBJ2-1): EAGVAQSPRYKIIEKRQSVAFWCNPISGHATLYWYQQILGQGPKLLIQFQNNGVVDDSQLPKDRFSAERLKGVDSTLKIQPAKLEDSAVYLCASSQTGTGSYNEQFFGPGTRLTVL.

In the case of this clonotype: Sequence at one end of the junction differs from germline and may be a read error. The chain has TRBV28 and TRBJ2-7, with 8 positions matching TRBD1. The germline CDR1 and CDR2 sequences are MDHEN and SYDVKM. There are 13 residues in the CDR3. CDR3 in DNA: TGTGCTTTCCGGGACAGGAGCTCCCACGAGCAGTACTTC. Its translation is CAFRDRSSHEQYF.

The rearrangement joins TRBV6-2 or TRBV6-3 to TRBJ2-1; 7 bases match TRBD2. This CDR3 is 15 amino acids long. Germline lookup yields CDR1 MNHEY and CDR2 SVGEGT. V lost 4 bases to trimming and J lost 4 bases; unmatched junction nucleotides: 7. Here the CDR3 DNA reads TGTGCCAGCAGTTTAAGGGGAGGGCCTTACAATGAGCAGTTCTTC. Residues: CASSLRGGPYNEQFF.

This clonotype was seen only a few times. The V gene is TRBV6-5, the J gene TRBJ1-2; 9 nucleotides match TRBD1. This CDR3 has 15 residues. Per germline, CDR1 MNHEY and CDR2 SVGAGI. Trimming at V came to 4 bases and at J to 4 bases, leaving 7 bases not matched to a gene. The CDR3 DNA reads as TGTGCCAGCAGTTTAGGACAGGGGAAATCCTATGGCTACACCTTC. Its protein product is CASSLGQGKSYGYTF.

The rearrangement links TRBV20-1 to TRBJ2-5; D ambiguous. The end of the DNA aligns better with TRBJ2-1, so the J call may be wrong. The CDR3 totals 11 residues. CDR1 is DFQATT, CDR2 SNEGSKA, per germline (reference sequence). Written as DNA, the CDR3 is TGCAGTGCTAGGGGTGTAGAGACCCAGTTCTTC. Amino acids: CSARGVETQFF.